The clone carrying this T cell receptor beta chain was detected only once. Its specificity is unknown. This specimen comes from a study of cytotoxic CD8 clonotypes in ibrutinib-treated CLL. CDR3 size: 15 residues. Germline CDR1 and CDR2: SGHVS and FQNEAQ. The junction had 5 bases not matched to a gene; V was cut back by 4 bases and J by 3 bases. The table came from immunoSEQ multiplex PCR; TCRdb's copy has only in-frame clones and leaves some out. This sample has approximately 200,000 clones, with about 72% found just once. Study conclusions and caveats: Before falling back toward baseline at progression, clonality had risen at the time of ibrutinib response.

Sequencing used PBMCs, obtained after 24 months of ibrutinib treatment. The V and J genes are TRBV7-8 and TRBJ1-4, with 7 bases lining up with TRBD1. The clonotype originates from a human donor with chronic lymphocytic leukemia. This CDR3 is CASSSWTGANEKLFF. In nucleotides, the CDR3 is TGTGCCAGCAGCTCCTGGACAGGCGCTAATGAAAAACTGTTTTTT.